The 25 T cell receptor beta chains in this list originate from one sample, sequenced in a study of vaccination and CD4 T cells after COVID-19 (dated by TCRdb to between 2021 and 2024). Read against the paper, the sample's treatment or condition label means: roughly nine-day PBMC culture with coronavirus spike peptide pools or control peptides (ViraFEST assay). Their antigen targets remain unknown. The library came from PCR. These reads were obtained on an Illumina iSeq 100. At the Johns Hopkins FTIC core, DNA from the cultured CD4+ T cells underwent TCR sequencing with the Oncomine TCR Beta short-read assay. The public reads were run again by TCRdb, first through fastp at Q25 and then through MiXCR, and only productive beta chains were kept. Rows with one shared CDR3 protein collapse into an entry with the most common genes and DNA. Within this sample are around 8,000 distinct CDR3 sequences, with 45% to 50% of them counted one time only. The ten largest clones represent 15% to 25% of the sample.

Sequenced sample: CD4+ T cells from blood, cultured in vitro. Source of these receptors: a human donor who had recovered from COVID-19.

This clonotype has more than one count but fewer than ten. The chain carries TRBV20-1 and TRBJ1-1, with D possibly TRBD1 on 5 matching bases. The V gene's germline CDR1 is DFQATT and CDR2 SNEGSKA (reference sequence). The V end was cut by 0 bases, the J end by 1 base, with 9 bases between. This CDR3 region has 14 residues. The CDR3 reads CSARDRRGNTEAFF. The DNA for the CDR3 is TGCAGTGCTAGAGATCGAAGGGGGAACACTGAAGCTTTCTTT.

This chain's CDR3 is CASSRGTTKSSYEQYF. The CDR3 nucleotides read TGTGCCAGCAGTAGGGGGACGACCAAAAGCTCCTACGAGCAGTACTTC. The chain joins TRBV6-1 to TRBJ2-7; possible D gene TRBD1, 6 bases. The CDR3 runs to 16 residues. The germline V gene encodes CDR1 MNHNS and CDR2 SASEGT. With 5 bases removed from V and 0 bases from J, the gap between germline ends came to 17 bases.

This rearrangement joins TRBV19 to TRBJ2-7, with 8 bases identical to TRBD1. In germline, CDR1 is LNHDA, CDR2 SQIVND (reference sequence). This CDR3 is built from 14 residues. The trim removed 2 bases at V and 2 bases at J, leaving 2 bases unmatched. The CDR3 bases are TGTGCCAGTAGTATAAAACAGGGGGCCTACGAGCAGTACTTC. Translating it yields CASSIKQGAYEQYF.

The CDR3 region is CSGTGGAGNQPQHF. The CDR3 DNA is TGCAGTGGGACAGGGGGCGCAGGCAATCAGCCCCAGCATTTT. This rearrangement joins TRBV20-1 to TRBJ1-5, with TRBD1 matching 11 bases. CDR1 and CDR2 (germline): DFQATT, SNEGSKA (reference sequence). The CDR3 is made up of 14 amino acids. Trimming at V came to 7 bases and at J to 2 bases, leaving 4 bases not matched to a gene.

The rearrangement joins TRBV20-1 to TRBJ2-5, with 8 bases lining up with TRBD1. This CDR3 comprises 14 residues. Germline CDR1 and CDR2: DFQATT and SNEGSKA (reference sequence). The J segment lost 2 bases and the V segment lost 5 bases, leaving 7 bases of the junction unmatched. Here the CDR3 DNA reads TGCAGTGCTCAATCCCACAGGGGGCAAGAGACCCAGTACTTC. Its translation is CSAQSHRGQETQYF.

In its sample, this clonotype ranks as large. J is TRBJ2-3 and V is TRBV18; D unclear. The CDR3 totals 13 residues. Per the germline V gene, CDR1 is KGHSH and CDR2 is LQKENI. V shed 3 bases and J shed 3 bases, with 7 bases lying between them. Written as DNA, the CDR3 is TGTGCCAGCTCACCCGCCCAAACAGATACGCAGTATTTT. This gives the protein CASSPAQTDTQYF.

The genes are TRBV7-8 and TRBJ2-7, with D possibly being TRBD1 (6 bases). V was pared by 4 bases and J by 7 bases, with 14 bases between. The CDR3 is 13 residues long. From germline, CDR1 is SGHVS and CDR2 FQNEAQ. CDR3 nucleotides: TGTGCCAGCAGCTACCACAGGGCCGGGGAGCAGTACTTC. Translated, it gives CASSYHRAGEQYF.

The rearrangement links TRBV7-9 to TRBJ2-7, with TRBD2 identical over 9 bases. V was clipped by 5 bases and J by 7 bases; unmatched bases: 9. CDR1 and CDR2 (germline): SEHNR, FQNEAQ (reference sequence). The CDR3 loop spans 14 amino acids. The CDR3 coding sequence is TGTGCCAGCAGCAGAGCGGGAGGCCAGGGTGAGCAGTACTTC. Translation: CASSRAGGQGEQYF. Supplemented by reference TRBV7-9 and TRBJ2-7, the full variable domain reads DTGVSQNPRHKITKRGQNVTFRCDPISEHNRLYWYRQTLGQGPEFLTYFQNEAQLEKSRLLSDRFSAERPKGSFSTLEIQRTEQGDSAMYLCASSRAGGQGEQYFGPGTRLTVT.

This sequence joins TRBV20-1 and TRBJ2-7, with D tentatively TRBD1 or TRBD2 (7 bases each). CDR1 is DFQATT, CDR2 SNEGSKA, per germline (reference sequence). Trimming stripped 5 bases from V and 4 bases from J, with 12 bases between. This CDR3 is built from 12 residues. The CDR3 region has the DNA TGCAGTGCTCTTCAGGGGGGGTACGAGCAGTACTTC. As protein: CSALQGGYEQYF.

This clonotype was detected a few times. The chain recombines TRBV24-1 with TRBJ1-2, with TRBD1 matching 9 bases. Germline V lookup: CDR1 KGHDR, CDR2 SFDVKD. The CDR3 loop spans 15 amino acids. V lost 3 bases to trimming and J lost 7 bases; unmatched junction nucleotides: 8. The CDR3 is CATSDRGQGFGGYTF. In DNA, the CDR3 is TGTGCCACCAGTGATAGAGGACAGGGGTTTGGTGGCTACACCTTC.

This clonotype occurred a few times. V usage is TRBV7-2 and J usage is TRBJ1-5; a possible D gene is TRBD1 (5 bases). Trimming shortened V by 2 bases and J by 5 bases, and 10 bases separated the two germline ends. The CDR3 loop spans 14 amino acids. Per the germline V gene, CDR1 is SGHTA and CDR2 is FQGNSA. CDR3 protein: CASSLIVGDQPQHF. The CDR3 coding sequence is TGTGCCAGCAGCTTAATTGTAGGGGATCAGCCCCAGCATTTT.

The V call is TRBV24-1, the J call TRBJ2-7, with D tentatively TRBD1 (6 bases). Trimming cost V 0 bases and J 0 bases, with 14 bases left between them. CDR1 is KGHDR, CDR2 SFDVKD, per germline. The CDR3 runs 17 residues. CDR3 DNA sequence: TGTGCCACCAGTGATTTGCTGGGCAGGGGATACTCCTACGAGCAGTACTTC. The encoded protein is CATSDLLGRGYSYEQYF.

The CDR3 DNA reads TGCGCCAGCAGCTCCTCCGGGACAGGGGCTGAAAAACTGTTTTTT. Translation: CASSSSGTGAEKLFF. The J gene is TRBJ1-4, the V gene TRBV5-1; 10 bases line up with TRBD1. V trimming: 3 bases; J trimming: 7 bases; junction bases outside the gene matches: 6. From germline, CDR1 is SGHRS and CDR2 YFSETQ. The CDR3 loop spans 15 amino acids.

The chain joins TRBV7-2 to TRBJ1-1; D is unclear. V was trimmed by 1 base and J by 1 base, leaving 13 bases between them. Germline CDR1 is SGHTA and CDR2 is FQGNSA. The CDR3 runs to 16 residues. This chain's CDR3 is CASSLDPSTWNTEAFF. DNA of the CDR3: TGTGCCAGCAGCTTAGACCCCTCGACCTGGAACACTGAAGCTTTCTTT.

The chain combines TRBV21-1 with TRBJ2-3; TRBD2 reflects the table's D call only, with no check against the DNA. TRBV21-1 is an annotated pseudogene. The CDR3 extends over 17 amino acids. The CDR3 spells CASSDTHGTSETDTQYF. The CDR3 DNA is TGTGCCAGCAGCGATACTCACGGGACTAGCGAAACAGATACGCAGTATTTT.

This clonotype was counted only a few times. The chain has TRBV4-2 and TRBJ1-1; D gene unclear. The CDR3 has 14 residues. V was pared by 5 bases and J by 1 base, with 11 bases between. In germline, CDR1 is LGHNA, CDR2 YNFKEQ. CDR3 sequence: CASSFRGRNTEAFF. The CDR3 DNA reads as TGTGCCAGCAGCTTCCGTGGACGGAACACTGAAGCTTTCTTT.

This chain joins TRBV5-4 and TRBJ2-2; D possibly corresponds to TRBD2 (5 bases). The ends were cut back, 6 bases at V and 7 bases at J, with 13 bases in the middle. Looked up from germline, CDR1 is SGHNT and CDR2 is YYREEE (reference sequence). The CDR3 totals 13 residues. In DNA, the CDR3 is TGTGCCAGCACCCGGGGAGCCGGCGGGGAGCTGTTTTTT. Amino acid sequence: CASTRGAGGELFF.

This clonotype was observed a few times. This chain links TRBV20-1 with TRBJ1-6, with TRBD1 matching over 7 bases. Trimming removed 6 bases from V and 5 bases from J; junction bases left unmatched: 4. The germline V gene encodes CDR1 DFQATT and CDR2 SNEGSKA (reference sequence). This CDR3 comprises 13 residues. DNA of the CDR3: TGCAGTGCCTACAGGGGCGATAATTCACCCCTCCACTTT. It codes for CSAYRGDNSPLHF.

This clonotype came up a few times. This chain joins TRBV6-4 and TRBJ2-2; TRBD1 or TRBD2 may be the D gene (5 bases each). Between the trimmed V and J ends, which lost 3 bases and 6 bases, there was a span of 14 bases. The CDR3 length is 15 residues. Germline V CDR1 and CDR2: MRHNA, SNTAGT. The CDR3 bases are TGTGCCAGCAGTGAGGAGCCAGGGACGCCCGGGGAGCTGTTTTTT. Protein product: CASSEEPGTPGELFF.

This clonotype is a singleton in its sample. The chain is built from TRBV20-1 and TRBJ2-1; tentatively, D is TRBD1 (6 bases). The V and J ends lost 0 bases and 7 bases respectively, with 19 bases between them. The CDR3 is 16 residues long. Germline-derived CDR1 and CDR2 are DFQATT and SNEGSKA (reference sequence). For the CDR3, the DNA is TGCAGTGCTAGAGACCCGAATGCCGGACAGAAGAATGAGCAGTTCTTC. Protein: CSARDPNAGQKNEQFF.

The chain recombines TRBV6-1 with TRBJ1-3; TRBD1 matches at 8 bases. This CDR3 region has 21 residues. Germline V lookup: CDR1 MNHNS, CDR2 SASEGT. With V trimmed by 4 bases and J by 0 bases, 20 bases remained unmatched. CDR3 sequence reads: CASSALSPTGVVLSSGNTIYF. The CDR3 DNA reads as TGTGCCAGCAGTGCACTCTCCCCGACAGGGGTGGTTCTTTCCTCTGGAAACACCATATATTTT.

This clonotype showed up just a few times. This rearrangement joins TRBV7-2 to TRBJ2-3; D remains unclear. This CDR3 has 15 residues. Germline loops: CDR1 SGHTA, CDR2 FQGNSA. The V and J ends lost 5 bases and 3 bases respectively, with 15 bases between them. As DNA, the CDR3 is TGTGCCAGCAGCCCAAGTGGGGTGGGGACAGATACGCAGTATTTT. Its protein is CASSPSGVGTDTQYF.

The chain recombines TRBV10-3 with TRBJ1-4, with D unresolved. Germline CDR1 and CDR2: ENHRY and SYGVKD. This CDR3 spans 19 amino acids. V was shortened by 4 bases and J by 0 bases, with 21 bases between the two germline ends. Here the CDR3 DNA reads TGTGCCATCAGTGGCAGTCGGGAGCCCGGGGTTACAACTAATGAAAAACTGTTTTTT. This translates into CAISGSREPGVTTNEKLFF.

The chain links TRBV6-2 or TRBV6-3 to TRBJ1-2; TRBD1 aligns across 7 bases. This CDR3 has 15 amino acids. The V and J ends lost 6 bases and 2 bases, in that order; junction bases with no gene match: 9. Per the germline V gene, CDR1 is MNHEY and CDR2 is SVGEGT. In DNA form, the CDR3 reads TGTGCCAGCAGAGACGGTGGGACAGAGAACTATGGCTACACCTTC. It is translated as CASRDGGTENYGYTF.

The V and J genes are TRBV20-1 and TRBJ1-2; D perhaps matches TRBD1 (5 bases). This CDR3 spans 14 amino acids. V shed 6 bases and J shed 6 bases, with 20 bases lying between them. CDR1 is DFQATT, CDR2 SNEGSKA, per germline (reference sequence). The CDR3 DNA reads TGCAGTGCCGCTAATTACGGGGCGGAGGATGGCTACACCTTC. Its protein is CSAANYGAEDGYTF.